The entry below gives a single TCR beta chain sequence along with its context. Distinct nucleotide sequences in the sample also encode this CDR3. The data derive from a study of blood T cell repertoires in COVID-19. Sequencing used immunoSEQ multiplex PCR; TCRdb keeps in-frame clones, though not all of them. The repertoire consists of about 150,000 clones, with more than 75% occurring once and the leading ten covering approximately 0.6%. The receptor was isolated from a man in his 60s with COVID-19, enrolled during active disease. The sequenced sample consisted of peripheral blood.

CDR3 in amino acids: CSVSGGSNQPQHF. DNA for the CDR3: TGCAGCGTTTCAGGGGGCAGCAATCAGCCCCAGCATTTT. V usage is TRBV29-1 and J usage is TRBJ1-5, with TRBD1 matching over 8 bases. This CDR3 contains 13 residues. V shed 5 bases and J 1 base; nucleotides not matched to a gene: 1. Germline values: CDR1 SQVTM, CDR2 ANQGSEA.